This entry lists 6 T cell receptor beta chains sequenced from one sample in a study of blood T cell repertoires in COVID-19. The table came from immunoSEQ multiplex PCR; TCRdb's copy has only in-frame clones and leaves some out. The sample includes 150,000 to 170,000 clones, approximately 80% seen only once; the top ten take about 12%. The sample taken for sequencing was peripheral blood. The receptors shown here come from a woman aged 55-70 years with COVID-19, enrolled during active disease.

The chain couples TRBV5-1 to TRBJ1-2, with 9 positions matching TRBD1. The CDR3 contains 16 residues. CDR1 and CDR2 (germline): SGHRS, YFSETQ. The V segment lost 0 bases and the J segment 4 bases; nucleotides outside the gene matches: 7. The CDR3 is CASSLGSGQGSYGYTF. The DNA of the CDR3 is TGCGCCAGCAGCTTGGGATCCGGACAGGGGAGCTATGGCTACACCTTC.

The chain carries TRBV5-1 and TRBJ2-7, with 9 bases aligning to TRBD1. V was clipped by 3 bases and J by 3 bases; unmatched bases: 10. Looked up from germline, CDR1 is SGHRS and CDR2 is YFSETQ. The CDR3 sequence is 16 residues long. The CDR3 coding sequence is TGCGCCAGCAGCTCGGGGACAGGGTTTGGCGGCTACGAGCAGTACTTC. Residues: CASSSGTGFGGYEQYF.

The chain couples TRBV4-2 to TRBJ2-5; TRBD2 matches at 8 bases. V was clipped by 3 bases and J by 4 bases; unmatched bases: 7. Germline-derived CDR1 and CDR2 are LGHNA and YNFKEQ. The CDR3 covers 15 residues. DNA for the CDR3: TGTGCCAGCAGCCAGACCACCGGGGGGGGAGAGACCCAGTACTTC. Translated, it gives CASSQTTGGGETQYF.

The chain joins TRBV7-2 to TRBJ2-1; D is unclear. CDR3 size: 12 residues. Germline CDR1 and CDR2: SGHTA and FQGNSA. Trimming took off 4 bases at V and 7 bases at J, with 8 bases between the two ends. Written as DNA, the CDR3 is TGTGCCAGCAGCTCCCTCTCTAATGAGCAGTTCTTC. It is translated as CASSSLSNEQFF. The whole variable domain, remainder taken from reference TRBV7-2 and TRBJ2-1, is GAGVSQSPSNKVTEKGKDVELRCDPISGHTALYWYRQSLGQGLEFLIYFQGNSAPDKSGLPSDRFSAERTGGSVSTLTIQRTQQEDSAVYLCASSSLSNEQFFGPGTRLTVL.

This sequence joins TRBV10-3 and TRBJ1-2; 8 bases agree with TRBD1. The CDR3 runs 15 residues. CDR1 is ENHRY and CDR2 is SYGVKD in the germline V gene. Trimming at V came to 4 bases and at J to 2 bases, leaving 6 bases not matched to a gene. CDR3 loop: CAISGQGAENYGYTF. DNA for the CDR3: TGTGCCATCAGTGGGCAGGGGGCCGAAAACTATGGCTACACCTTC.

The chain links TRBV15 to TRBJ2-1; the D gene is possibly TRBD1 (5 bases). This CDR3 spans 16 amino acids. V was shortened by 0 bases and J by 8 bases, with 17 bases between the two germline ends. CDR1 and CDR2 (germline): LNHNV, YYDKDF (reference sequence). The CDR3 DNA is TGTGCCACCAGCAGAGATCAGGGCTTTTCTATCGATGAGCAGTTCTTC. As protein: CATSRDQGFSIDEQFF.